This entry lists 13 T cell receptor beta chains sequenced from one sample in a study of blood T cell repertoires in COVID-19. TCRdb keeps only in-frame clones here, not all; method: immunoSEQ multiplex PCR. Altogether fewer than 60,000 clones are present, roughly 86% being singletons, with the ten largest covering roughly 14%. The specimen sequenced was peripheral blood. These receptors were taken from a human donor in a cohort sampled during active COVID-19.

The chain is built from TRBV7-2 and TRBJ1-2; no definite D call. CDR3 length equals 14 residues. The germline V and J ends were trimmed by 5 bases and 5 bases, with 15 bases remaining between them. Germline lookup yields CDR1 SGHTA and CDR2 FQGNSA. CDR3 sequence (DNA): TGTGCCAGCAGCAAGGAGGCGGCAGTTTATGGCTACACCTTC. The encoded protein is CASSKEAAVYGYTF.

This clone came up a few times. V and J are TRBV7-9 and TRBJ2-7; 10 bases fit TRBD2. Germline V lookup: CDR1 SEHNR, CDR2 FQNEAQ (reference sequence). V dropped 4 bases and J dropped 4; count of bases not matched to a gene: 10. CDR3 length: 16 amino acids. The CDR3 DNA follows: TGTGCCAGCAGCTCGACTCCTAGCGGGAGCCTATACGAGCAGTACTTC. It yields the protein CASSSTPSGSLYEQYF.

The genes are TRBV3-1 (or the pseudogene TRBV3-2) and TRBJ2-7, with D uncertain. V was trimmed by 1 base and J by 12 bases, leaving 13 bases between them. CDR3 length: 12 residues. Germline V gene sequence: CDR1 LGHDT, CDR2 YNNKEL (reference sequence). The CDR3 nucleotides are TGTGCCAGCAGCCAAGTCAGGCAGGAACCGTACTTC. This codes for CASSQVRQEPYF.

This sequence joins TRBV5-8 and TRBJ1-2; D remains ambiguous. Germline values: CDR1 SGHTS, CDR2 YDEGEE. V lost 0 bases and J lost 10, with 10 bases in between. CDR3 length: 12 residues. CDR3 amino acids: CASSLESQLYTF. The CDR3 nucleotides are TGTGCCAGCAGCTTGGAGAGTCAACTCTACACCTTC.

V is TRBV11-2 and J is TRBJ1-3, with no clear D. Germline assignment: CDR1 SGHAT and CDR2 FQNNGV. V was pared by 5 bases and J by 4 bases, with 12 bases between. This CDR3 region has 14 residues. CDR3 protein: CASSPTRSGNTIYF. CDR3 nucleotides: TGTGCCAGCAGCCCAACCAGGTCCGGAAACACCATATATTTT.

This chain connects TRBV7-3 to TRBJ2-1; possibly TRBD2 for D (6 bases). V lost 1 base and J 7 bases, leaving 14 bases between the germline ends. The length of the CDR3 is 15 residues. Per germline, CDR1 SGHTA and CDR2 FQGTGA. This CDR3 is CASSLSGGEGNEQFF. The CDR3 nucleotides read TGTGCCAGCAGCTTAAGTGGCGGGGAAGGAAATGAGCAGTTCTTC.

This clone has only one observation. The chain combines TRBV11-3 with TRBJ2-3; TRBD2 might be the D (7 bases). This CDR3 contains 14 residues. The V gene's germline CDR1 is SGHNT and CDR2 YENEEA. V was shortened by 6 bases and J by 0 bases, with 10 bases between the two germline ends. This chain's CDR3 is CASRPGGSTDTQYF. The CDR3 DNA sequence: TGTGCCAGCAGACCGGGGGGCAGCACAGATACGCAGTATTTT.

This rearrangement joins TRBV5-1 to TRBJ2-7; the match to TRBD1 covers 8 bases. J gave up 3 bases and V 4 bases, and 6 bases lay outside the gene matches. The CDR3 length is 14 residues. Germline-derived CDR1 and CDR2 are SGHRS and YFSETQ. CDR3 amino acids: CASSQGTGGYEQYF. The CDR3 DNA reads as TGCGCCAGCAGCCAAGGGACAGGTGGCTACGAGCAGTACTTC.

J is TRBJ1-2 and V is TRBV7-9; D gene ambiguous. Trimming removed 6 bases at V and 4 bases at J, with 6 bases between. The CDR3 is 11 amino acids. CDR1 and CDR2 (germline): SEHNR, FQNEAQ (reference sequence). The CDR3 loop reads CASSTGYGYTF. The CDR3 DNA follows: TGTGCCAGCAGTACGGGCTATGGCTACACCTTC.

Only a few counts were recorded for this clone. The CDR3 sequence is CASSIESDRGRGKLFF. The CDR3 bases are TGTGCCAGTAGTATAGAATCGGACAGGGGGCGCGGAAAACTGTTTTTT. The V and J genes are TRBV19 and TRBJ1-4, with 11 bases that match TRBD1. This CDR3 has 16 residues. V lost 0 bases and J lost 10; bases outside the gene matches: 7. Germline-derived CDR1 and CDR2 are LNHDA and SQIVND (reference sequence).

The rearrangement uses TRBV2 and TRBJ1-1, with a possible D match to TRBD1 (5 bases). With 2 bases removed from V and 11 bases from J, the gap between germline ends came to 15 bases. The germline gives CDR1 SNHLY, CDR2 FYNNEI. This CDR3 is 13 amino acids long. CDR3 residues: CASSELLPRGAFF. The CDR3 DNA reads TGTGCCAGCAGTGAACTGCTCCCCCGGGGGGCTTTCTTT.

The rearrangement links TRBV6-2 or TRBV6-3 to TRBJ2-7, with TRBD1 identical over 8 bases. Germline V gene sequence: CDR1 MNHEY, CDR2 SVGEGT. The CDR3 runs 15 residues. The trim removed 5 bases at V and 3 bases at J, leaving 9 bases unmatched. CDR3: CASSPDRVRLYEQYF. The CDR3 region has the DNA TGTGCCAGCAGTCCGGACAGGGTCCGCCTCTACGAGCAGTACTTC.

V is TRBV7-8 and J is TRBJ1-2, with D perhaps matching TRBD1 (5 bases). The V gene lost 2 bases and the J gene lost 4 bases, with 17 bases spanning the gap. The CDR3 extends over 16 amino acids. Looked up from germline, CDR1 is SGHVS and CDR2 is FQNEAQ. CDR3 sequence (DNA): TGTGCCAGCAGCTTACTTCGGGGGGAATCGGGCTATGGCTACACCTTC. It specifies CASSLLRGESGYGYTF.